This T cell receptor (beta chain) appears in the sequencing data of a study of long-term antiretroviral therapy in people with HIV. General study results and limits: Among HIV repertoires, CDR3 length ranges were narrower than those of controls. Repertoire composition at all time points was dominated by clones that had expanded before ART. Unavailable data included ART adherence, viral resistance and therapy changes (switches in treatment).

With respect to this clone: What it binds is unknown.

Version v3.0 of the immunoSEQ assay ran at survey level. Repertoires were generated with immunoSEQ multiplex PCR, while TCRdb's copy carries only in-frame clones and drops some. The repertoire holds some 20,000 clones, with over 60% as singletons. V gave up 7 bases and J gave up 2 bases; unmatched junction bases: 9. This CDR3 comprises 15 residues. Germline-derived CDR1 and CDR2 are SGHKS and YYEKEE (reference sequence). The specimen was unsorted PBMCs, collected 2.9 years after starting antiretroviral therapy. This TCR was recovered from a woman in her twenties or thirties with HIV. The chain is built from TRBV5-5 and TRBJ2-1; 7 bases are a match to TRBD1. CDR3 in amino acids: CASGQTGNPYNEQFF. In DNA, the CDR3 is TGTGCCAGCGGACAGACAGGGAACCCCTACAATGAGCAGTTCTTC.